Following are 24 T cell receptor beta chains from one sample sequenced in a study of blood T cell repertoires in COVID-19 (dated by TCRdb to 2019 to 2021). The library was produced with the immunoSEQ multiplex PCR assay. Sourced from immuneACCESS, this table was stored by TCRdb with only in-frame sequences that have V and J called. A share of the clones is absent; for the studies checked, an unresolved V gene accounts for under half, and the remainder has no known explanation. The sample table shows 120,000 to 150,000 clones, and approximately 85% are seen once. The ten top clones hold about 3.2% of the sample. Sequences were obtained from peripheral blood. The receptors here all came from a man aged 50 to 60 with acute or convalescent COVID-19.

The chain uses TRBV11-2 and TRBJ1-1; TRBD1 might be the D (6 bases). CDR1 and CDR2 from the germline V gene are SGHAT and FQNNGV. V lost 5 bases and J 6 bases, leaving 22 bases between the germline ends. This CDR3 is built from 16 residues. The CDR3 protein is CASSPRRRGAIAEAFF. The CDR3 nucleotides read TGTGCCAGCAGCCCCCGGCGTCGGGGGGCAATTGCTGAAGCTTTCTTT.

The chain carries TRBV10-1 and TRBJ2-3; perhaps TRBD2 as D (7 bases). Trimming left V 0 bases short and J 0 bases short, with 10 bases between. There are 16 residues in the CDR3. Germline V gene data show CDR1 as WNHNN and CDR2 as SYGVQD (reference sequence). The CDR3 DNA sequence: TGCGCCAGCAGTGAGTCGAGGGGGGGGAGCACAGATACGCAGTATTTT. Translation: CASSESRGGSTDTQYF.

This sequence joins TRBV5-3 and TRBJ1-1; 8 bases fit TRBD1. TRBV5-3 is recorded as an ORF, its role being uncertain. The CDR3 length is 13 residues. V lost 8 bases to trimming and J lost 0 bases; unmatched junction nucleotides: 3. The CDR3 is CASGTGMNTEAFF. The CDR3 DNA reads TGTGCCAGTGGGACAGGCATGAACACTGAAGCTTTCTTT.

The rearrangement links TRBV11-3 to TRBJ2-2, with D maybe TRBD1 (6 bases). The V end lost 7 bases, the J end lost 2 bases, and 11 bases lay between the germline ends. The CDR3 totals 14 residues. Germline CDR1 and CDR2: SGHNT and YENEEA. For the CDR3, the DNA is TGTGCCAGCACCCGGGGACAAAACACCGGGGAGCTGTTTTTT. It encodes CASTRGQNTGELFF.

The sample holds a few counts of this clone. The CDR3 sequence is CASSSGGTEAFF. The DNA of the CDR3 is TGCGCCAGCTCATCAGGGGGCACTGAAGCTTTCTTT. The chain carries TRBV5-1 and TRBJ1-1; 7 bases fit TRBD1. J was trimmed by 4 bases and V by 7 bases; bases with no gene match: 4. The CDR3 is 12 residues long. CDR1 is SGHRS, CDR2 YFSETQ, per germline.

This chain uses TRBV28 with TRBJ2-1, with D tentatively TRBD1 (6 bases). Germline CDR1 MDHEN, CDR2 SYDVKM. The ends were cut back, 7 bases at V and 7 bases at J, with 14 bases in the middle. The CDR3 contains 13 residues. The CDR3 DNA follows: TGTGCCAGCACCCCCCCAAGGGGGAATGAGCAGTTCTTC. Its translation: CASTPPRGNEQFF.

The genes are TRBV5-1 and TRBJ2-5, with D possibly matching TRBD1 (7 bases). The CDR3 contains 14 residues. Germline assignment: CDR1 SGHRS and CDR2 YFSETQ. The ends were cut back, 10 bases at V and 5 bases at J, with 21 bases in the middle. The CDR3 loop is CAAPRDRAGETQYF. The CDR3 DNA follows: TGCGCCGCGCCGCGGGACAGAGCTGGGGAGACCCAGTACTTC.

This sequence joins TRBV27 and TRBJ1-1; 8 bases align to TRBD1. Germline trimming cut 10 bases from V and 6 bases from J; bases unmatched to any gene: 10. CDR3 length: 13 residues. CDR1 is MNHEY, CDR2 SMNVEV, per germline (reference sequence). The CDR3 coding sequence is TGTGCCACACGGGGACAGGTCGGGGCTGAAGCTTTCTTT. Translation: CATRGQVGAEAFF.

V is TRBV7-6 and J is TRBJ2-7, with a possible D match to TRBD1 (5 bases). This CDR3 contains 15 residues. V dropped 1 base and J dropped 5 bases, with 15 bases sitting between them. The V gene's germline CDR1 is SGHVS and CDR2 FNYEAQ. The CDR3 bases are TGTGCCAGCAGCTTAGAGCAGGGAACAATGGACGAGCAGTACTTC. Protein: CASSLEQGTMDEQYF.

The gene calls are TRBV7-9 and TRBJ1-2, with 9 bases aligning to TRBD1. V was pared by 4 bases and J by 6 bases, with 9 bases of the junction left unmatched. CDR3 size: 15 residues. Germline CDR1 is SEHNR and CDR2 is FQNEAQ (reference sequence). CDR3 amino acids: CASSSSSRTGDGYTF. The DNA of the CDR3 is TGTGCCAGCAGCTCTTCTTCCAGGACAGGGGATGGCTACACCTTC.

This sequence joins TRBV6-5 and TRBJ2-1; maybe TRBD2 (5 bases). The CDR3 has 14 residues. Trimming removed 4 bases from V and 4 bases from J, with 11 bases in between. Germline V gene data show CDR1 as MNHEY and CDR2 as SVGAGI. The CDR3: CASSSPERYNEQFF. The CDR3 DNA follows: TGTGCCAGCAGTTCCCCTGAGCGGTACAATGAGCAGTTCTTC.

This chain joins TRBV11-3 and TRBJ2-2, with 10 bases matching TRBD2. The CDR3 has 15 amino acids. V lost 5 bases, J lost 7 bases, and 7 bases stayed unmatched. Germline V CDR1 and CDR2: SGHNT, YENEEA. This CDR3 is CASSLSGRYGGELFF. DNA for the CDR3: TGTGCCAGCAGCCTTAGCGGGAGGTACGGCGGGGAGCTGTTTTTT. The full variable domain, with the rest looked up from reference TRBV11-3 and TRBJ2-2, is EAGVVQSPRYKIIEKKQPVAFWCNPISGHNTLYWYLQNLGQGPELLIRYENEEAVDDSQLPKDRFSAERLKGVDSTLKIQPAELGDSAVYLCASSLSGRYGGELFFGEGSRLTVL.

The rearrangement uses TRBV5-1 and TRBJ1-1, with 8 nucleotides matching TRBD1. The CDR3 covers 16 residues. After removal of 4 bases from V and 5 bases from J, the junction contained 13 bases not matched to a gene. Germline lookup yields CDR1 SGHRS and CDR2 YFSETQ. CDR3 in DNA: TGCGCCAGCAGCCGGAGGACGCAGGGGGCAAAGACTGAAGCTTTCTTT. This encodes CASSRRTQGAKTEAFF.

The chain has TRBV14 and TRBJ2-1; 8 bases align to TRBD2. J lost 7 bases, V lost 3 bases, and 8 bases had no gene match. The germline CDR1 and CDR2 sequences are SGHDN and FVKESK. This CDR3 region has 15 residues. CDR3 DNA: TGTGCCAGCAGCCAGGGCTCAGCGGGAGATAATGAGCAGTTCTTC. This gives the protein CASSQGSAGDNEQFF. The full variable domain, in which reference TRBV14 and TRBJ2-1 provide the parts outside the CDR3, is EAGVTQFPSHSVIEKGQTVTLRCDPISGHDNLYWYRRVMGKEIKFLLHFVKESKQDESGMPNNRFLAERTGGTYSTLKVQPAELEDSGVYFCASSQGSAGDNEQFFGPGTRLTVL.

The V gene is TRBV30, the J gene TRBJ2-2, with 11 positions matching TRBD2. V trimming: 7 bases; J trimming: 3 bases; junction bases outside the gene matches: 4. The CDR3 loop spans 14 amino acids. Looked up from germline, CDR1 is GTSNPN and CDR2 is SVGIG (reference sequence). In DNA, the CDR3 is TGTGCCTACCTAGCGGGGGGCCACACCGGGGAGCTGTTTTTT. This encodes CAYLAGGHTGELFF.

V gene TRBV19 combines with J gene TRBJ2-5; the match to TRBD2 covers 7 bases. The CDR3 covers 13 residues. V lost 5 bases, J lost 1 base, and 1 base stayed unmatched. Germline V gene lookup returns CDR1 LNHDA and CDR2 SQIVND (reference sequence). DNA of the CDR3: TGTGCCAGTAGTGGGAGGGTCCAAGAGACCCAGTACTTC. Its protein product is CASSGRVQETQYF.

The chain couples TRBV3-1 (or the pseudogene TRBV3-2) to TRBJ2-3; 11 nucleotides line up with TRBD2. The V and J ends lost 5 bases and 2 bases, in that order; junction bases with no gene match: 6. CDR1 is LGHDT and CDR2 is YNNKEL in the germline V gene (reference sequence). CDR3 size: 16 residues. CDR3 coding DNA: TGTGCCAGCAGCACCGGGACTAGCGGATTCACAGATACGCAGTATTTT. This gives the protein CASSTGTSGFTDTQYF.

The chain has TRBV5-4 and TRBJ1-2, with TRBD1 matching 8 bases. Germline V gene data show CDR1 as SGHNT and CDR2 as YYREEE (reference sequence). The CDR3 consists of 15 residues. The junction had 10 bases not matched to a gene; V was cut back by 4 bases and J by 5 bases. The CDR3 here is CASSRGQAEAYGYTF. CDR3 nucleotides: TGTGCCAGCAGCCGGGGACAGGCCGAGGCGTATGGCTACACCTTC.

J is TRBJ2-4 and V is TRBV2, with a weak D call TRBD1 (6 bases). The length of the CDR3 is 14 residues. Germline-derived CDR1 and CDR2 are SNHLY and FYNNEI. Trimming removed 6 bases from V and 8 bases from J, with 17 bases in between. CDR3 region: CASSEMESGDIQYF. Here the CDR3 DNA reads TGTGCCAGCAGCGAAATGGAGTCAGGGGACATTCAGTACTTC.

The gene calls are TRBV2 and TRBJ1-5; D might be TRBD1 (5 bases). Trimming stripped 6 bases from V and 4 bases from J, with 16 bases between. Germline V gene lookup returns CDR1 SNHLY and CDR2 FYNNEI. The CDR3 is 15 residues long. The CDR3 sequence is CASRETRGLNQPQHF. CDR3 DNA sequence: TGTGCCAGCAGAGAAACCCGGGGACTAAATCAGCCCCAGCATTTT.

The chain is built from TRBV2 and TRBJ1-1; 7 bases line up with TRBD1. With V trimmed by 6 bases and J by 11 bases, 12 bases remained unmatched. Germline CDR1 reads SNHLY; CDR2 reads FYNNEI. The CDR3 contains 13 residues. CDR3: CASSQDRQGEAFF. The CDR3 nucleotides read TGTGCCAGCAGCCAGGACAGGCAGGGGGAGGCTTTCTTT.

The chain carries TRBV5-1 and TRBJ2-7; the match to TRBD2 covers 8 bases. Germline-derived CDR1 and CDR2 are SGHRS and YFSETQ. The CDR3 is 19 amino acids. The J segment lost 5 bases and the V segment lost 0 bases, leaving 19 bases of the junction unmatched. The CDR3 region is CASSLGPVTYRAGGNEQYF. The CDR3 DNA sequence: TGCGCCAGCAGCTTGGGCCCGGTTACCTACAGGGCGGGGGGCAACGAGCAGTACTTC.

V and J are TRBV27 and TRBJ1-5; possibly TRBD1 for D (5 bases). Trimming took 5 bases from V and 3 from J, leaving 14 bases between them. Germline V gene sequence: CDR1 MNHEY, CDR2 SMNVEV (reference sequence). The CDR3 length is 15 residues. The CDR3 region is CASSKGVGVNQPQHF. The CDR3 region has the DNA TGTGCCAGCAGTAAAGGGGTAGGTGTCAATCAGCCCCAGCATTTT.

This clone was picked up a small number of times. In DNA form, the CDR3 reads TGTGCCAGCAGTTACTCAGCGTCCAACTCCTACGAGCAGTACTTC. Amino acid sequence: CASSYSASNSYEQYF. The chain combines TRBV6-5 with TRBJ2-7; D gene uncertain. V shed 0 bases and J shed 0 bases, with 9 bases lying between them. Per the germline V gene, CDR1 is MNHEY and CDR2 is SVGAGI. This CDR3 has 15 residues.